This entry features one TCR beta chain sequence. This entry is derived from a study of blood T cell repertoires in COVID-19. For the study at large: Material from acute and convalescent COVID-19 was sourced from the United States, Italy and Spain. T cells, B-cell-depleted T cells, or PBMCs provided the cDNA or gDNA that served as material.

With 2 bases removed from V and 3 bases from J, the gap between germline ends came to 12 bases. The V gene's germline CDR1 is SGHRS and CDR2 YFSETQ. The CDR3 totals 14 residues. Method: immunoSEQ multiplex PCR; TCRdb's copy keeps in-frame clones and lacks some. The sample lists about 120,000 clones, roughly 85% seen once, with approximately 11% in the top ten. The receptor was derived from a man aged 80 or over with acute or convalescent COVID-19. This chain joins TRBV5-1 and TRBJ2-7, with D possibly matching TRBD1 (6 bases). The material sequenced was peripheral blood. The CDR3 is CASSFRDTGYEQYF. In DNA form, the CDR3 reads TGCGCCAGCAGCTTTCGGGACACTGGCTACGAGCAGTACTTC.